Shown below are 2 T cell receptor beta chains from a single sample sequenced in a study of blood T cell repertoires in COVID-19. Clones were sequenced by immunoSEQ multiplex PCR, and TCRdb holds only the in-frame ones, with some missing. The profile shows 200,000 to 250,000 clones, approximately 84% of them singletons. The sample consisted of PBMCs or T cells enriched from blood (not recorded which). The source of these receptors is a man aged 35 to 55 who had recovered from COVID-19.

In this sample, this clone turned up a few times. This chain links TRBV10-3 with TRBJ1-5, with 7 bases that match TRBD1. CDR1 and CDR2 from the germline V gene are ENHRY and SYGVKD. This CDR3 is 16 amino acids long. V was clipped by 11 bases and J by 3 bases; unmatched bases: 16. CDR3 sequence (DNA): TGTGCCCAGGTGCCTTGGGACAGCCTCTACAATCAGCCCCAGCATTTT. Protein: CAQVPWDSLYNQPQHF.

V usage is TRBV28 and J usage is TRBJ2-7, with a possible D match to TRBD1 (6 bases). The germline V gene encodes CDR1 MDHEN and CDR2 SYDVKM. The V end lost 5 bases, the J end lost 11 bases, and 19 bases lay between the germline ends. The CDR3 spans 13 residues. CDR3 sequence reads: CASSVRTGPSKYF. The CDR3 DNA is TGTGCCAGCAGTGTCAGAACAGGGCCCTCGAAGTACTTC.